Each of the 15 T cell receptor beta chains below was sequenced from the same sample in a study of blood T cells in healthy people across ages. The authors ran a second PCR of 7 to 11 cycles using a sample-barcoded 5' primer and a J-beta primer mix. MiXCR was run by TCRdb on the 5' RACE reads, yielding one entry per CDR3 protein. The sample carries 700,000 to 800,000 distinct CDR3 sequences, around 46% recorded once. The material sequenced was blood. The receptors originated from a woman aged 60-70 years in good health.

This clonotype was picked up many times. A junction end diverges from the germline sequence, so it may reflect a read error. V usage is TRBV10-3 and J usage is TRBJ2-5, with D hard to call. The end of the DNA aligns better with TRBJ2-7, so the J call may be wrong. The CDR3 covers 12 residues. The germline gives CDR1 ENHRY, CDR2 SYGVKD. CDR3 sequence (DNA): TGTGCCATCCGTGACACCCTAGACGAGCAGTACTTC. This sequence encodes CAIRDTLDEQYF.

The chain has TRBV20-1 and TRBJ2-1; D gene unclear. Germline V gives CDR1 DFQATT, CDR2 SNEGSKA (reference sequence). This CDR3 spans 14 amino acids. V shed 3 bases and J shed 8 bases, with 17 bases lying between them. In DNA, the CDR3 is TGCAGTGCTAGGAGCCCGGACGCTTTCTATGAGCAGTTCTTC. This gives the protein CSARSPDAFYEQFF.

The sample holds a few counts of this clonotype. This chain connects TRBV4-3 to TRBJ1-2, with TRBD1 matching over 9 bases. Germline V gene lookup returns CDR1 LGHNA and CDR2 YSLEER. This CDR3 comprises 13 residues. V trimming: 4 bases; J trimming: 3 bases; junction bases outside the gene matches: 0. The CDR3 DNA reads as TGCGCCAGCAGCCGGACAGGGGACTATGGCTACACCTTC. This codes for CASSRTGDYGYTF.

V and J are TRBV16 and TRBJ2-5; 7 nucleotides line up with TRBD2. The germline V gene has CDR1 KGHSY and CDR2 FQNENV. The CDR3 covers 15 residues. V lost 4 bases, J lost 5 bases, and 10 bases stayed unmatched. The CDR3 DNA sequence: TGTGCCAGCAGCCCAACCAGCGGGGCCGGCGAGACCCAGTACTTC. This encodes CASSPTSGAGETQYF.

The rearrangement links TRBV7-2 to TRBJ2-2, with D possibly TRBD1 on 6 matching bases. The germline CDR1 and CDR2 sequences are SGHTA and FQGNSA. V gave up 10 bases and J gave up 0 bases, with 9 bases separating them. The CDR3 spans 13 residues. The CDR3 DNA sequence: TGTGCCACCGGGACAACGAACACCGGGGAGCTGTTTTTT. Its protein product is CATGTTNTGELFF.

V and J are TRBV6-5 and TRBJ2-7, with TRBD1 identical over 7 bases. The V gene's germline CDR1 is MNHEY and CDR2 SVGAGI. The junction had 10 bases not matched to a gene; V was cut back by 2 bases and J by 0 bases. This CDR3 spans 17 amino acids. This CDR3 reads CASSYTLTTGNSYEQYF. In DNA form, the CDR3 reads TGTGCCAGCAGTTACACCCTAACGACAGGGAACTCCTACGAGCAGTACTTC.

V usage is TRBV7-8 and J usage is TRBJ2-7; 13 nucleotides agree with TRBD2. Germline V gene data show CDR1 as SGHVS and CDR2 as FQNEAQ. V was clipped by 1 base and J by 2 bases; unmatched bases: 14. The CDR3 has 20 residues. In nucleotides, the CDR3 is TGTGCCAGCAGCTTAGAGCTACTAGCGGGGGGGAACTCAGTTACCTACGAGCAGTACTTC. Translating it yields CASSLELLAGGNSVTYEQYF.

Here the CDR3 DNA reads TGTGCCAGCAGGACCCTACTGGACGCCGGCACAGATACGCAGTATTTT. Translating it yields CASRTLLDAGTDTQYF. The V gene is TRBV6-1, the J gene TRBJ2-3; D is unresolved. V shed 6 bases and J shed 1 base, with 17 bases lying between them. The CDR3 has 16 amino acids. Germline CDR1 is MNHNS and CDR2 is SASEGT.

This clonotype was counted at least ten times. The rearrangement uses TRBV10-3 and TRBJ1-2, with 10 bases aligning to TRBD1. The CDR3 consists of 15 residues. Trimming removed 4 bases from V and 2 bases from J; junction bases left unmatched: 4. Per germline, CDR1 ENHRY and CDR2 SYGVKD. CDR3 sequence (DNA): TGTGCCATCAGTGTGACAGGGGGCTTCAACTATGGCTACACCTTC. This gives the protein CAISVTGGFNYGYTF.

V usage is TRBV13 and J usage is TRBJ2-7; no clear D gene. CDR3 length: 13 amino acids. The germline CDR1 and CDR2 sequences are PRHDT and FYEKMQ (reference sequence). V was trimmed by 6 bases and J by 3 bases, leaving 12 bases between them. The CDR3 is CASSGVGLYEQYF. The CDR3 coding sequence is TGTGCCAGCAGTGGGGTTGGCCTCTACGAGCAGTACTTC.

J is TRBJ2-3 and V is TRBV4-2, with 12 bases fitting TRBD1. V shed 2 bases, J shed 4 bases, and the junction held 10 bases outside the gene matches. Germline V gives CDR1 LGHNA, CDR2 YNFKEQ. The CDR3 has 18 residues. CDR3 DNA: TGTGCCAGCAGCCAAAAAGTCCCCGGGACAGGGGGCGCAGATACGCAGTATTTT. Translated: CASSQKVPGTGGADTQYF.

CDR3 region: CASRGTGVYGYTF. The CDR3 DNA is TGTGCCAGCAGGGGGACAGGCGTCTATGGCTACACCTTC. This chain uses TRBV28 with TRBJ1-2, with 8 nucleotides matching TRBD1. In germline, CDR1 is MDHEN, CDR2 SYDVKM. The CDR3 length is 13 residues. The J segment lost 4 bases and the V segment lost 6 bases, leaving 4 bases of the junction unmatched.

This clonotype showed up many times. This chain links TRBV5-1 with TRBJ2-1; 8 bases agree with TRBD2. Germline V gene lookup returns CDR1 SGHRS and CDR2 YFSETQ. After removal of 5 bases from V and 7 bases from J, the junction contained 5 bases not matched to a gene. CDR3 length: 13 residues. The CDR3 nucleotides are TGCGCCAGCAGATTAAGCGGGAGTAATGAGCAGTTCTTC. Protein product: CASRLSGSNEQFF. The variable domain in full, with the rest retrieved from reference TRBV5-1 and TRBJ2-1, is KAGVTQTPRYLIKTRGQQVTLSCSPISGHRSVSWYQQTPGQGLQFLFEYFSETQRNKGNFPGRFSGRQFSNSRSEMNVSTLELGDSALYLCASRLSGSNEQFFGPGTRLTVL.

This clonotype was observed many times. The chain combines TRBV29-1 with TRBJ2-1, with 7 nucleotides matching TRBD1. The CDR3 runs 15 residues. The junction had 14 bases not matched to a gene; V was cut back by 6 bases and J by 6 bases. Germline CDR1 reads SQVTM; CDR2 reads ANQGSEA. CDR3 nucleotides: TGCAGCGTGCCAAAGACAGGGTCCCCCACCAATGAGCAGTTCTTC. Its protein product is CSVPKTGSPTNEQFF.

This clonotype was seen more than once but under ten times. This chain connects TRBV20-1 to TRBJ2-7; 9 bases align to TRBD1. The V segment lost 0 bases and the J segment 4 bases; nucleotides outside the gene matches: 7. The length of the CDR3 is 15 residues. CDR1 and CDR2 (germline): DFQATT, SNEGSKA (reference sequence). CDR3 nucleotide sequence: TGCAGTGCTAGAGATGGGGGACAGGGAACATACGAGCAGTACTTC. It encodes CSARDGGQGTYEQYF.